This TCR beta chain originates from a study of regulatory T cells in long-lasting Graves disease. Study in general: Freshly diagnosed Graves' patients had used antithyroid drugs for under 3 months. General study findings and limits: Persistent disease preferred TRBV28, TRBJ1-2 and TRBJ2-5; new disease, TRBV20-1 and TRBJ2-1.

This clonotype was counted ten times or more. Its antigen is not identified. Arm-PCR of CDR3 regions with iRepertoire HTBI primers generated TCR beta libraries. Authors' data handling: From all samples, identification returned over 13 TRBJ and roughly 65 TRBV segments. TCRdb fed the multiplex PCR reads into MiXCR, producing one record per CDR3 protein. TCRdb, rather than the study authors, made the V and J calls. The data contain around 450,000 distinct CDR3 sequences, 15% of them singletons. Germline CDR1 reads SGHTA; CDR2 reads FQGTGA. V was clipped by 4 bases and J by 7 bases, with 23 bases between them. This CDR3 has 17 residues. Time point defined: newly diagnosed GD, antithyroid drugs for less than 3 months. RNA from PBMCs was the source of the TCR library. The sample also formed part of further work on T cells in Graves' hyperthyroidism and ophthalmopathy. That study adds: Peripheral blood also featured most of the thyroid clonotypes expanded above 0.001.

The receptor comes from a woman in her thirties with Graves disease. The specimen comprised peripheral blood mononuclear cells (PBMCs), sampled at new diagnosis, from a patient treated with antithyroid drugs. This sequence joins TRBV7-3 and TRBJ2-1; a weak D match, TRBD2 (6 bases). CDR3 amino acids: CASSSRGGTRFRNEQFF. For the CDR3, the DNA is TGTGCCAGCAGCTCAAGGGGCGGGACTCGATTTAGGAATGAGCAGTTCTTC.